Listed below are T cell receptor beta chains from one sample, sequenced in a study of beta chain features in type 1 diabetes. TCRdb's copy holds only in-frame clones and misses some; the assay was immunoSEQ multiplex PCR. The top ten clones hold about 0.6% of a sample with about 370,000 clones, 8.5% to 10% of them seen once. Source material: central memory CD4+ T cells from blood. These receptors were taken from a man younger than 45 with type 1 diabetes. The CDR3 runs from the conserved cysteine through the conserved F or W. A D gene is named only where the DNA matches it firmly. Some rows have no size entry. The others give once, few or many, or a class for an expanded clone.

>TRBJ1-3|TRBV7-2|-|-
TGTGCCAGCAGCTTAGGGACTTTAGGATCTTCTGGAAACACCATATATTTT
CASSLGTLGSSGNTIYF
>TRBJ2-2|TRBV5-4|-|few
TGTGCCAGCAGCTTCCGGGTTAGCTCTAACACCGGGGAGCTGTTTTTT
CASSFRVSSNTGELFF
>TRBJ2-2|TRBV28|-|-
TGTGCCAGCAGTTCGACAGAGGCTTACACCGGGGAGCTGTTTTTT
CASSSTEAYTGELFF
>TRBJ2-3|TRBV5-4|-|few
TGTGCCAGCAGCTTGATTTCCAGGGGGGCAGATACGCAGTATTTT
CASSLISRGADTQYF
>TRBJ2-7|TRBV11-3|TRBD2|few
TGTGCCAGCAGCTTAGCCTCTAGCGGGATGTACGAGCAGTACTTC
CASSLASSGMYEQYF
>TRBJ1-4|TRBV6-5|-|-
TGTGCCAGCAGTGAAAGGGAAAAACTGTTTTTT
CASSEREKLFF
>TRBJ2-7|TRBV29-1|TRBD1|many
TGCAGCGCAGGGCTGACAGGGTCTGGCAGCGAGCAGTACTTC
CSAGLTGSGSEQYF
>TRBJ1-1|TRBV7-8|-|-
TGTGCCAGCAGCTTAGGAGTTAATGCTTTCTTT
CASSLGVNAFF
>TRBJ2-6|TRBV5-4|TRBD1|-
TGTGCCAGCAGCTTAGGGGTCGGGACAGGCTTCTCTGGGGCCAACGTCCTGACTTTC
CASSLGVGTGFSGANVLTF
>TRBJ2-7|TRBV25-1|-|few
TGTGCCAGCAGTGAAGACGGAGTAAGCTCCTACGAGCAGTACTTC
CASSEDGVSSYEQYF
>TRBJ1-5|TRBV7-2|-|-
TGTGCCAGCAGCCCCGGGACCCAGAGCAATCAGCCCCAGCATTTT
CASSPGTQSNQPQHF
>TRBJ1-5|TRBV28|-|few
TGTGCCACAAGAGGCCCAGGGGATTATAGCAATCAGCCCCAGCATTTT
CATRGPGDYSNQPQHF
>TRBJ1-2|TRBV19|-|-
TGTGCCACCTTCATTAACTATGGCTACACCTTC
CATFINYGYTF
>TRBJ2-7|TRBV7-9|-|few
TGTGCCAGCAGCTTAACGCAGGATCGGCAGTACTTC
CASSLTQDRQYF
>TRBJ2-1|TRBV9|-|-
TGTGCCAGCAGCGTAGGGGCTCGTCTAGTCTACAATGAGCAGTTCTTC
CASSVGARLVYNEQFF
>TRBJ1-5|TRBV2|-|few
TGTGCCAGCAGTGTCCAGGGAATCGGCAATCAGCCCCAGCATTTT
CASSVQGIGNQPQHF
>TRBJ2-1|TRBV7-9|-|-
TGTGCCAGCAGCTTAGTCACTTACAATGAGCAGTTCTTC
CASSLVTYNEQFF
>TRBJ2-7|TRBV4-2|TRBD1|-
TGTGCCAGCAGCTTGGTTACAGGGGGCTGGAAAGACTTC
CASSLVTGGWKDF
>TRBJ1-5|TRBV11-2|-|-
TGTGCCAGCAGCTCCTTCGTCGGGGCAAATCAGCCCCAGCATTTT
CASSSFVGANQPQHF
>TRBJ2-3|TRBV19|TRBD2|few
TGTGCCAGTAGTATAGGAGGGACTAGCGGCACAGATACGCAGTATTTT
CASSIGGTSGTDTQYF
>TRBJ1-1|TRBV11-3|-|-
TGTGCCAGCAGCCCTCGGGATGAAGCTTTCTTT
CASSPRDEAFF
>TRBJ2-4|TRBV7-9|-|few
TGTGCCAGCAGCTTAGAGCAGGGGTACGGCATTCAGTACTTC
CASSLEQGYGIQYF
>TRBJ1-2|TRBV6-6|-|few
TGTGCCAGCAGTTCCTCCCAGTGGTCTGTGGACTATGGCTACACCTTC
CASSSSQWSVDYGYTF
>TRBJ2-7|TRBV19|-|-
TGTGCCAGTAGTGGGGTAGGGGGAGCCCGTACCTACGAGCAGTACTTC
CASSGVGGARTYEQYF
>TRBJ2-3|TRBV7-9|-|few
TGTGCCAGCAGCCTTACCCCTGGGACCACAGATACGCAGTATTTT
CASSLTPGTTDTQYF
>TRBJ1-2|TRBV5-4|-|-
TGTGCCAGCAGCCCCACCGCTGGGAACTATGGCTACACCTTC
CASSPTAGNYGYTF
>TRBJ1-4|TRBV4-1|TRBD1|few
TGCGCCAGCAGCCAAGGTGACAGGGACCATGAAAAACTGTTTTTT
CASSQGDRDHEKLFF
>TRBJ1-3|TRBV9|TRBD1|-
TGTGCCAGCAGCGTCGCCGGGACAGAAGGAAACACCATATATTTT
CASSVAGTEGNTIYF
>TRBJ2-5|TRBV27|TRBD2|-
TGTGCCAGCAGTCCCGGGACTAGCGGGAATGTGGCGACCCAGTACTTC
CASSPGTSGNVATQYF
>TRBJ2-5|TRBV9|-|-
TGTGCCAGCAGCGTATTCGGTGGTGGTGAGACCCAGTACTTC
CASSVFGGGETQYF
>TRBJ2-1|TRBV28|-|many
TGTGCCAGCAGCCCGTGGCGTCGGGTCAATGAGCAGTTCTTC
CASSPWRRVNEQFF
>TRBJ1-5|TRBV6-1|TRBD1|-
TGTGCCAGCACTCCAGGGGGCTACCAGCCCCAGCATTTT
CASTPGGYQPQHF
>TRBJ2-2|TRBV7-2|-|few
TGTGCCAGCAGCTTACGCTTTGGGGAGCTGTTTTTT
CASSLRFGELFF
>TRBJ1-2|TRBV28|-|many
TGTGCCAGCAGGCCGACCCCGCCTCGGGACAAAGCTAACTATGGCTACACCTTC
CASRPTPPRDKANYGYTF
>TRBJ1-2|TRBV7-9|-|-
TGTGCCAGCAGCTTATACACAATGAACTATGGCTACACCTTC
CASSLYTMNYGYTF
>TRBJ2-3|TRBV7-9|-|few
TGTGCCAGCAGCTTAGGAAGCGGACAAAACACAGATACGCAGTATTTT
CASSLGSGQNTDTQYF
>TRBJ2-5|TRBV2|TRBD1|-
TGTGCCAGCAGCTCGACAGGGGGCAACCAAGAGACCCAGTACTTC
CASSSTGGNQETQYF
>TRBJ2-7|TRBV27|-|few
TGTGCCAGCAGTTCCAGTAACCTGGCCCACTTC
CASSSSNLAHF
>TRBJ2-5|TRBV5-1|TRBD1|few
TGCGCCAGCAGCTTGAGGGGGCTACAAGAGACCCAGTACTTC
CASSLRGLQETQYF
>TRBJ1-1|TRBV20-1|-|-
TGCAGTGCCCGCCCCCTGAGAGAAGCTTTCTTT
CSARPLREAFF
>TRBJ2-5|TRBV30|TRBD2|few
TGTGCCTGGAGTCCAGGACTAGCGGGAGGACAAGAGACCCAGTACTTC
CAWSPGLAGGQETQYF
>TRBJ2-3|TRBV9|-|-
TGTGCCAGCAGCGTGAGCGAAAGCACAGATACGCAGTATTTT
CASSVSESTDTQYF
>TRBJ2-3|TRBV7-2|-|-
TGTGCCAGCAGCTTAGCCCAGGGTCCAGATACGCAGTATTTT
CASSLAQGPDTQYF
>TRBJ1-2|TRBV7-8|-|-
TGTGCCAGCAGCTTAGGCGGGGGCAACATCTATGGCTACACCTTC
CASSLGGGNIYGYTF
>TRBJ2-5|TRBV6-1|TRBD1|few
TGTGCCAGCAGTATAACAGGGGGCAACCAAGAGACCCAGTACTTC
CASSITGGNQETQYF
>TRBJ1-1|TRBV19|-|many
TGTGCCAGTAGTATAGGTCAGGGAAGGGCTGAAGCTTTCTTT
CASSIGQGRAEAFF
>TRBJ2-7|TRBV4-3|-|many
TGCGCCAGCAGCCACGTTGGGTCAACCTACGAGCAGTACTTC
CASSHVGSTYEQYF
>TRBJ2-1|TRBV9|-|-
TGTGCCAGCAGCGTAGAAACGGGAGATCATGAGCAGTTCTTC
CASSVETGDHEQFF
>TRBJ1-4|TRBV7-2|-|few
TGTGCCAGCAGCCCACAATCAACTAATGAAAAACTGTTTTTT
CASSPQSTNEKLFF
>TRBJ2-5|TRBV7-9|-|few
TGTGCCAGCAGCCAAGACCACGGGAGACAGACCCAGTACTTC
CASSQDHGRQTQYF
>TRBJ2-1|TRBV14|TRBD2|many
TGTGCCAGCACCTCCGGGACTAGCGGCTACAATGAGCAGTTCTTC
CASTSGTSGYNEQFF
>TRBJ1-4|TRBV7-9|TRBD1|few
TGTGCCAGCAGCTTACGACAGGGGAATGAAAAACTGTTTTTT
CASSLRQGNEKLFF
>TRBJ2-5|TRBV9|-|few
TGTGCCAGCAGCGTAGATGGCCGGCTGGAGGGGGAGACCCAGTACTTC
CASSVDGRLEGETQYF
>TRBJ2-7|TRBV5-6|-|few
TGTGCCAGCAGCTTGAGAGCGACCTACGAGCAGTACTTC
CASSLRATYEQYF
>TRBJ1-5|TRBV28|-|many
TGTGCCAGCAGTTTCATAGGTCAGCCCCAGCATTTT
CASSFIGQPQHF
>TRBJ1-1|TRBV9|-|many
TGTGCCAGCAGCCCCGAAGGACAGCCGAACACTGAAGCTTTCTTT
CASSPEGQPNTEAFF
>TRBJ2-1|TRBV7-2|-|-
TGTGCCAGCAGCTCGGGACCAGACAATGAGCAGTTCTTC
CASSSGPDNEQFF
>TRBJ2-2|TRBV9|-|few
TGTGCCAGCAGTGCACAGGCACTGGCGGGCACCGGGGAGCTGTTTTTT
CASSAQALAGTGELFF
>TRBJ1-2|TRBV30|-|-
TGTGCCTGGACCATCGCGGGGATCTATGGTTACACCTTC
CAWTIAGIYGYTF